These 26 T cell receptor beta chains came from one sample sequenced in a study of T cells expressing NK-cell markers. Following a re-call of the 5' RACE reads, TCRdb has one entry per CDR3 protein and lacks DNA. The ten most abundant clones cover about 3.6% of a sample with 450,000 to 600,000 distinct CDR3 sequences. The sequenced material came from blood T cells: a sorted CD56 or NKG2C T cell subset, CD4+ or CD8+ T cells, or bulk PBMC T cells (not recorded which). These TCRs come from a man aged 18 to 35 in good health.

The CDR3 here is CASSPLRGGGNEQFF. This chain joins TRBV3-1 and TRBJ2-1; with no DNA, the TCRdb D assignment of TRBD2 cannot be verified. CDR3 size: 15 residues. Germline V CDR1 and CDR2: LGHDT, YNNKEL (reference sequence).

This chain uses TRBV12-3 or TRBV12-4 with TRBJ1-3; TCRdb gives TRBD1 as the D gene, but with no DNA this cannot be confirmed. The CDR3 has 12 amino acids. Here the CDR3 reads CASSPPGGTIYF.

The chain couples TRBV7-9 to TRBJ2-1; TCRdb's D call, TRBD2, is unchecked because there is no DNA. The CDR3 has 16 residues. CDR1 and CDR2 (germline): SEHNR, FQNEAQ (reference sequence). The CDR3 region is CASSQDSSGRRNEQFF.

The chain employs TRBV20-1 and TRBJ1-1; TCRdb calls TRBD1, which cannot be checked without DNA. CDR1 and CDR2 (germline): DFQATT, SNEGSKA (reference sequence). The CDR3 is 14 amino acids. CDR3 amino acids: CSARPGATRTEAFF.

The CDR3 loop is CASSIRQGITYEQYF. The chain has TRBV7-9 and TRBJ2-7; TCRdb indicates TRBD1, and absent DNA this call remains unverified. The germline V gene encodes CDR1 SEHNR and CDR2 FQNEAQ (reference sequence). The CDR3 is 15 amino acids.

This chain's CDR3 is CASSAGLAGKSGANVLTF. V and J are TRBV12-3 or TRBV12-4 and TRBJ2-6; TCRdb indicates TRBD2, and absent DNA this call remains unverified. The CDR3 runs 18 residues.

The chain combines TRBV29-1 with TRBJ2-1; TCRdb names TRBD2, which stays unverified in the absence of DNA. The CDR3 has 14 residues. CDR1 and CDR2 from the germline V gene are SQVTM and ANQGSEA. CDR3 loop: CSVDPAGVIKEQFF.

The chain carries TRBV7-8 and TRBJ1-4; no DNA is available, so the TRBD1 call from TCRdb remains unchecked. The V gene's germline CDR1 is SGHVS and CDR2 FQNEAQ. This CDR3 comprises 14 residues. CDR3 sequence: CASNPGGRDEKLFF.

This chain connects TRBV7-9 to TRBJ2-5; without DNA, the TCRdb call of TRBD1 cannot be checked. Germline V CDR1 and CDR2: SEHNR, FQNEAQ (reference sequence). CDR3 size: 15 residues. The CDR3 is CASSLPGMGTETQYF.

The J gene is TRBJ1-5, the V gene TRBV12-3 or TRBV12-4. The CDR3 has 12 residues. The CDR3 sequence: CASSPQWGPQHF.

The chain is built from TRBV24-1 and TRBJ2-1. Germline lookup yields CDR1 KGHDR and CDR2 SFDVKD. This CDR3 contains 15 residues. CDR3 sequence: CATSPTAMGYNEQFF.

The chain couples TRBV7-9 to TRBJ1-6. This CDR3 region has 13 residues. Germline loops: CDR1 SEHNR, CDR2 FQNEAQ (reference sequence). The CDR3 region is CASSPEISSPLHF.

The chain combines TRBV5-1 with TRBJ2-5; there is no DNA to check the TCRdb D call of TRBD2. This CDR3 is built from 15 residues. Per the germline V gene, CDR1 is SGHRS and CDR2 is YFSETQ. CDR3 loop: CASSPTTSGGETQYF.

The chain joins TRBV29-1 to TRBJ2-7; the TCRdb D gene call, TRBD1, has no DNA to confirm it. The CDR3 covers 17 residues. Germline V gives CDR1 SQVTM, CDR2 ANQGSEA. The CDR3: CSVVAQGVFGGAYEQYF.

V usage is TRBV18 and J usage is TRBJ1-5; TCRdb returns TRBD1, unconfirmable since there is no DNA. Looked up from germline, CDR1 is KGHSH and CDR2 is LQKENI. The CDR3 extends over 14 amino acids. CDR3 loop: CASSPASSNQPQHF. Full variable domain (outside the CDR3, taken from reference TRBV18 and TRBJ1-5): NAGVMQNPRHLVRRRGQEARLRCSPMKGHSHVYWYRQLPEEGLKFMVYLQKENIIDESGMPKERFSAEFPKEGPSILRIQQVVRGDSAAYFCASSPASSNQPQHFGDGTRLSIL.

The rearrangement links TRBV11-2 to TRBJ2-1; TCRdb picks TRBD1, but there is no DNA to check that call. CDR3 length equals 15 residues. Germline V gene lookup returns CDR1 SGHAT and CDR2 FQNNGV. The CDR3 sequence: CASSTSGTGSREQFF.

V and J are TRBV6-5 and TRBJ2-2; TCRdb's D gene call, TRBD1, goes unchecked for lack of DNA. This CDR3 region has 17 residues. In germline, CDR1 is MNHEY, CDR2 SVGAGI. The CDR3 spells CASSRDISPMNTGELFF.

This chain uses TRBV12-3 or TRBV12-4 with TRBJ1-4. The CDR3 covers 15 residues. CDR3 region: CASSDQGGPNEKLFF.

The chain links TRBV11-2 to TRBJ2-3; TCRdb indicates TRBD1, and absent DNA this call remains unverified. The CDR3 extends over 15 amino acids. Germline CDR1 SGHAT, CDR2 FQNNGV. The CDR3 region is CASSSPLGRIDTQYF.

The rearrangement uses TRBV6-1 and TRBJ2-4; TCRdb names TRBD2, which stays unverified in the absence of DNA. CDR3 length: 18 amino acids. Germline loops: CDR1 MNHNS, CDR2 SASEGT. This chain's CDR3 is CASSPPTTGIVAKNIQYF.

The V gene is TRBV28, the J gene TRBJ2-7; TCRdb gives TRBD2 as the D gene, but with no DNA this cannot be confirmed. The V gene's germline CDR1 is MDHEN and CDR2 SYDVKM. The CDR3 has 14 residues. CDR3 sequence reads: CASSPIAGVDEQYF.

The V call is TRBV5-5, the J call TRBJ2-1; TCRdb designates TRBD1, a call that cannot be tested without DNA. CDR3 length: 15 residues. Germline V lookup: CDR1 SGHKS, CDR2 YYEKEE (reference sequence). The CDR3 loop is CASSLMAGYGGEQFF.

The chain links TRBV29-1 to TRBJ2-1; TCRdb returns TRBD2, unconfirmable since there is no DNA. Looked up from germline, CDR1 is SQVTM and CDR2 is ANQGSEA. The CDR3 consists of 14 residues. This CDR3 is CSVALAVSYNEQFF.

The rearrangement uses TRBV5-1 and TRBJ2-1; TCRdb calls TRBD2, which cannot be checked without DNA. The CDR3 contains 15 residues. Germline CDR1 and CDR2: SGHRS and YFSETQ. The CDR3 is CASKMTSVPKEEQFF.

The chain has TRBV6-1 and TRBJ2-2. This CDR3 spans 13 amino acids. The V gene's germline CDR1 is MNHNS and CDR2 SASEGT. The CDR3 region is CASTTEMPGELFF.

V is TRBV7-2 and J is TRBJ1-1. Per germline, CDR1 SGHTA and CDR2 FQGNSA. The CDR3 is 13 amino acids. This CDR3 is CASSLAIIREAFF.